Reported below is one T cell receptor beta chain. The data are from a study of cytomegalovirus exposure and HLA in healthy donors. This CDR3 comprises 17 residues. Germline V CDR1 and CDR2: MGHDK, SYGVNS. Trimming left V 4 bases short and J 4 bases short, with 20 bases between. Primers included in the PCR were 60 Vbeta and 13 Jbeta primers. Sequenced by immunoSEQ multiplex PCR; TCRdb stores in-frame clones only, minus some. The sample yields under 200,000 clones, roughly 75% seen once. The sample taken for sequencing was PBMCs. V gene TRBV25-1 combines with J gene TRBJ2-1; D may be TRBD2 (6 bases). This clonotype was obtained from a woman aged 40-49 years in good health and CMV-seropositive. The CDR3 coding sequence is TGTGCCAGCAGTGGGGGACTTTCTGGACTGTTGTACAATGAGCAGTTCTTC. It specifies CASSGGLSGLLYNEQFF. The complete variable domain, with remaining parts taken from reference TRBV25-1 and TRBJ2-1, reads EADIYQTPRYLVIGTGKKITLECSQTMGHDKMYWYQQDPGMELHLIHYSYGVNSTEKGDLSSESTVSRIRTEHFPLTLESARPSHTSQYLCASSGGLSGLLYNEQFFGPGTRLTVL.